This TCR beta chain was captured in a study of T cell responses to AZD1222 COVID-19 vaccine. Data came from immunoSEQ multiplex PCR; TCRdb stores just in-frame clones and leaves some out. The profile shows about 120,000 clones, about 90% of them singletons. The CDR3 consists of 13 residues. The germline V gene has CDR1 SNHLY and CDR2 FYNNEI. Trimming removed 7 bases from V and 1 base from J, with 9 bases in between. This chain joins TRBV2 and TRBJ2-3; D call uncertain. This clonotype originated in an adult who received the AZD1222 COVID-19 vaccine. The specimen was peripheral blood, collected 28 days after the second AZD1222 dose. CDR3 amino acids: CASTYGRTDTQYF. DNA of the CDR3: TGTGCCAGCACCTACGGGCGCACAGATACGCAGTATTTT.